This TCR beta chain was recovered during a study of T cell changes during pregnancy in multiple sclerosis. Sequencing was performed with immunoSEQ multiplex PCR; in TCRdb, only in-frame clones are kept and a portion is missing. Found here are roughly 67,000 clones, 91% of them singletons; the top ten hold 1.4%. On this clone: An end of the junction differs from the germline gene, which may be a read error.

Germline loops: CDR1 GTSNPN, CDR2 SVGIG (reference sequence). This CDR3 has 12 amino acids. The sequence was collected from a female donor with multiple sclerosis, enrolled in a pregnancy study. The chain is built from TRBV30 and TRBJ1-2, with D maybe TRBD1 (5 bases). The sample consisted of peripheral blood, taken in the second trimester of pregnancy. CDR3 in DNA: TGCATTTTGAAACAGGACCTTGATGGCTACACCTTC. Translation gives CILKQDLDGYTF.